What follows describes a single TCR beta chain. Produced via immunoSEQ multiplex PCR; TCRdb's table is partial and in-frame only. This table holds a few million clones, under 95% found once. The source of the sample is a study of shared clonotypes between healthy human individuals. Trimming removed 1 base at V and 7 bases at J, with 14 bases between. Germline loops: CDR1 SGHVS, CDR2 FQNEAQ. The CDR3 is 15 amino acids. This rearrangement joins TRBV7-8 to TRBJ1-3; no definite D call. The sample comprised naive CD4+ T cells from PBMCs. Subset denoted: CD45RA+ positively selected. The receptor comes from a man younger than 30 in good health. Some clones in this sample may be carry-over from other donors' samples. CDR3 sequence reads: CASSLVAPLRNTIYF. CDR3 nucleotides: TGTGCCAGCAGCTTAGTTGCCCCCCTCAGGAACACCATATATTTT.